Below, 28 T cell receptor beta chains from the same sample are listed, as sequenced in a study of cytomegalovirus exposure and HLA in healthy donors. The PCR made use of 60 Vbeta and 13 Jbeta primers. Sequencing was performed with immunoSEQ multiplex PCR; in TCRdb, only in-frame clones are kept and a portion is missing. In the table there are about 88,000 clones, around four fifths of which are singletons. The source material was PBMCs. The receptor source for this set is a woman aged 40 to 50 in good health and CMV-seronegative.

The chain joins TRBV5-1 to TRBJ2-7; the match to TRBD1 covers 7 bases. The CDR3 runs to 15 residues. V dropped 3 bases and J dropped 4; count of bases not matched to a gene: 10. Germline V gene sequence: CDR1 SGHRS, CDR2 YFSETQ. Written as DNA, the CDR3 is TGCGCCAGCAGCTGGACGACAGGGATAGTATACGAGCAGTACTTC. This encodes CASSWTTGIVYEQYF.

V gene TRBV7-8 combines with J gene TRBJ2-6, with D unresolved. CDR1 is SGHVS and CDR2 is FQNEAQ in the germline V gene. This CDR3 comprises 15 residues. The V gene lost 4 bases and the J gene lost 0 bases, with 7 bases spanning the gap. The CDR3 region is CASSSGFSGANVLTF. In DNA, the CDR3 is TGTGCCAGCAGCTCCGGTTTCTCTGGGGCCAACGTCCTGACTTTC.

The CDR3 region is CASSPTGVDTEAFF. The CDR3 coding sequence is TGCGCCAGCAGCCCTACAGGGGTGGACACTGAAGCTTTCTTT. The chain carries TRBV5-1 and TRBJ1-1; TRBD1 matches at 7 bases. V shed 4 bases, J shed 3 bases, and the junction held 6 bases outside the gene matches. The germline V gene has CDR1 SGHRS and CDR2 YFSETQ. The CDR3 length is 14 residues.

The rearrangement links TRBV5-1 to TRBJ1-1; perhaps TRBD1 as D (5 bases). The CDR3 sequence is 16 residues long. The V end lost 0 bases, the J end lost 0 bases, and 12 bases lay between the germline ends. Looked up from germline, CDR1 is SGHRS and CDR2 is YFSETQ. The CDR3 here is CASSLAGGRMNTEAFF. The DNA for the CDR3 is TGCGCCAGCAGCTTGGCGGGGGGTCGGATGAACACTGAAGCTTTCTTT.

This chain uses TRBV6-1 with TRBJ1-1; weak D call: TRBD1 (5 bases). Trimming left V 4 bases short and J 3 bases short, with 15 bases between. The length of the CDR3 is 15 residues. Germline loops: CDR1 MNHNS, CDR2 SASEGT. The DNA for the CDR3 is TGTGCCAGCAGTGTGATGGGGATCAGGGACACTGAAGCTTTCTTT. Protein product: CASSVMGIRDTEAFF.

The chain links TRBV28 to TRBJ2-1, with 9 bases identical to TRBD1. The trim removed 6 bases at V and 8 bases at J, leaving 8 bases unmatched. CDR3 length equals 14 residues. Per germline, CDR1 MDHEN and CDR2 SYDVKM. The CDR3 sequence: CASRRQGGKDEQFF. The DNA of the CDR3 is TGTGCCAGCAGGAGACAGGGGGGCAAGGATGAGCAGTTCTTC.

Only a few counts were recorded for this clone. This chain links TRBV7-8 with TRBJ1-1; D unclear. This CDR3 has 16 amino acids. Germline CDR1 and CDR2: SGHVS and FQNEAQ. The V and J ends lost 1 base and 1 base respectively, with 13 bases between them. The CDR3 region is CASSLGPAHRNTEAFF. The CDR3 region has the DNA TGTGCCAGCAGCTTAGGCCCCGCTCATAGGAACACTGAAGCTTTCTTT.

In DNA form, the CDR3 reads TGCGCCAGCAGCCCCCATGGCGGGTCTTACAATGAGCAGTTCTTC. This codes for CASSPHGGSYNEQFF. V is TRBV4-3 and J is TRBJ2-1, with D possibly matching TRBD2 (5 bases). Germline lookup yields CDR1 LGHNA and CDR2 YSLEER. V was cut by 4 bases and J by 4 bases, with 14 bases left in between. The CDR3 loop spans 15 amino acids.

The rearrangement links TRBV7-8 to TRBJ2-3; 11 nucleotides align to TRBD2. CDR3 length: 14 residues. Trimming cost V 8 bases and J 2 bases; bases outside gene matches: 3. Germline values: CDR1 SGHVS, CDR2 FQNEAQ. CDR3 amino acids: CASGSGGATDTQYF. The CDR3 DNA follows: TGTGCCAGCGGTAGCGGGGGGGCCACAGATACGCAGTATTTT.

The CDR3 DNA is TGTGCCAGCAGCTTGGGTCCCGGGGGTAATGAGCAGTTCTTC. Its translation is CASSLGPGGNEQFF. The V gene is TRBV5-5, the J gene TRBJ2-1, with a tentative D call TRBD2 (6 bases). Looked up from germline, CDR1 is SGHKS and CDR2 is YYEKEE (reference sequence). Trimming removed 0 bases from V and 7 bases from J, with 11 bases in between. The CDR3 runs 14 residues.

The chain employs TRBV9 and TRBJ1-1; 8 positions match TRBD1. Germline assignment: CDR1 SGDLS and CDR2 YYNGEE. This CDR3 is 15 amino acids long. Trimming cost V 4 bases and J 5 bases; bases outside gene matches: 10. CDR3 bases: TGTGCCAGCAGCTTACTCCAGGGGGCGCGAACTGAAGCTTTCTTT. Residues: CASSLLQGARTEAFF.

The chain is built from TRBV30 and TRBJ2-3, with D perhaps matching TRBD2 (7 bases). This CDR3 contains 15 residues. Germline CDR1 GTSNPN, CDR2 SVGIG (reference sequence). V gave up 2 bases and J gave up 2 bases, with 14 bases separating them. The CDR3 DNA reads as TGTGCCTGGAGTCTGAGGGGGGGCCCCACAGATACGCAGTATTTT. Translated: CAWSLRGGPTDTQYF.

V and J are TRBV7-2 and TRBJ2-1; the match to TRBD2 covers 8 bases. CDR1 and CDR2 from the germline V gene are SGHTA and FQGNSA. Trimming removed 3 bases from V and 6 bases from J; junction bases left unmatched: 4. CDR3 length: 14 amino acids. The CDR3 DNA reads TGTGCCAGCAGCTTTTCCGGGACTAGCAATGAGCAGTTCTTC. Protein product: CASSFSGTSNEQFF.

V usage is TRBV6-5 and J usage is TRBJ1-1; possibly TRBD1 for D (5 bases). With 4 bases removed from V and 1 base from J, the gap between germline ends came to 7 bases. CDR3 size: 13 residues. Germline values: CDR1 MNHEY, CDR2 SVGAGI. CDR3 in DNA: TGTGCCAGCAGTTCAGGGTGGAACACTGAAGCTTTCTTT. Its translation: CASSSGWNTEAFF.

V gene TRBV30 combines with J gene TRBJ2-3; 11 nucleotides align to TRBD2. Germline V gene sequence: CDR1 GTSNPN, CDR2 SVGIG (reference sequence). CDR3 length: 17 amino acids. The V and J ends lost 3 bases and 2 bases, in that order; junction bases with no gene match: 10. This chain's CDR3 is CAWRVAGGPGLTDTQYF. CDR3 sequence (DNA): TGTGCCTGGAGGGTAGCGGGGGGGCCGGGCCTCACAGATACGCAGTATTTT.

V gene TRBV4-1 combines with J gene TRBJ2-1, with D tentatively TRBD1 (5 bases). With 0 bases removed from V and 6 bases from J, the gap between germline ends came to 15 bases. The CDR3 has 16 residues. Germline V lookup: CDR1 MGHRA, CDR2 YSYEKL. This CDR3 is CASSQEARVFGNEQFF. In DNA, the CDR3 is TGCGCCAGCAGCCAAGAAGCCAGGGTTTTTGGCAATGAGCAGTTCTTC.

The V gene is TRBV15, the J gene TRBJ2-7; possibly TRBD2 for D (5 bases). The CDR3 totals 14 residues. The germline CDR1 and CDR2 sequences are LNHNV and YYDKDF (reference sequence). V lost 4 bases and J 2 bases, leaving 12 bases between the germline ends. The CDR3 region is CATSTREMAYEQYF. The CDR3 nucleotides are TGTGCCACCAGCACGAGGGAAATGGCCTACGAGCAGTACTTC.

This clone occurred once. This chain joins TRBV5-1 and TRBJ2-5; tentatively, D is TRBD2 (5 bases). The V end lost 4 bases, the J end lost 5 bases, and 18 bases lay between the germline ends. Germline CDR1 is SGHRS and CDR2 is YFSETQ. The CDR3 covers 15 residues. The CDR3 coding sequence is TGCGCCAGCAGCGAGGGTGCCCCCACCGGTGAGACCCAGTACTTC. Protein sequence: CASSEGAPTGETQYF.

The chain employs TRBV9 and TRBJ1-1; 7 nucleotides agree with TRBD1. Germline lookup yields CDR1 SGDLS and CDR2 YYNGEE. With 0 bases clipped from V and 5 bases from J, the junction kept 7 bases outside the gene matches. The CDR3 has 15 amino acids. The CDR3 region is CASSVGTGARTEAFF. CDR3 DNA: TGTGCCAGCAGCGTAGGTACAGGGGCGCGGACTGAAGCTTTCTTT.

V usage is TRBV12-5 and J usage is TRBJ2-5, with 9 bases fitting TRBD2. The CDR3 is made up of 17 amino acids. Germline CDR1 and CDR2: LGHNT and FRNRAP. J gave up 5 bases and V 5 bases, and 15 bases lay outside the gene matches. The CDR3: CASGPPWAGGPRETQYF. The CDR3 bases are TGTGCTAGTGGTCCGCCTTGGGCGGGGGGGCCCCGCGAGACCCAGTACTTC.

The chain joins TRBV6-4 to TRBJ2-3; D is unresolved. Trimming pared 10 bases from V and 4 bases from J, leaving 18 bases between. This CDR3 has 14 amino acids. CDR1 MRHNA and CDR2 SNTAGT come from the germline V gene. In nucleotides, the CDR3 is TGTGCCACCAGAGGTCCTCAGGCCGCAGATACGCAGTATTTT. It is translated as CATRGPQAADTQYF.

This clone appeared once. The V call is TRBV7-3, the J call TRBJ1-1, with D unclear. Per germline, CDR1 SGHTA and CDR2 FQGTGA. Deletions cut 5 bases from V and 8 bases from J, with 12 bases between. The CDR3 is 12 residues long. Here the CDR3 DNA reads TGTGCCAGCAGCCGCCGGACGGGGGAAGCTTTCTTT. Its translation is CASSRRTGEAFF.

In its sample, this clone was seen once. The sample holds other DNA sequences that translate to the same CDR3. CDR3: CASSLAETQYF. In DNA form, the CDR3 reads TGTGCCAGCAGCTTAGCTGAGACCCAGTACTTC. The chain combines TRBV11-2 with TRBJ2-5; D remains ambiguous. The ends were cut back, 1 base at V and 5 bases at J, with 2 bases in the middle. The CDR3 runs to 11 residues. CDR1 and CDR2 from the germline V gene are SGHAT and FQNNGV.

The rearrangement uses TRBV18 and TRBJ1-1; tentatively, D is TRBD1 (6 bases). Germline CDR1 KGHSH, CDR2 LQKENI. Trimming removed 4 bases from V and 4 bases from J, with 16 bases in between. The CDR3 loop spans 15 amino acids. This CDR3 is CASSLQTGSRTEAFF. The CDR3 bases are TGTGCCAGCTCACTACAAACAGGGTCCCGCACTGAAGCTTTCTTT.

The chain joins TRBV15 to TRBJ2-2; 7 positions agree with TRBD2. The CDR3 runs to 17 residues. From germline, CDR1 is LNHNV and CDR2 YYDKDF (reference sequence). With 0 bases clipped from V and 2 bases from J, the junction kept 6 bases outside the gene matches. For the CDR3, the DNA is TGTGCCACCAGCAGAGATCAAACGGGGGGTAACACCGGGGAGCTGTTTTTT. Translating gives CATSRDQTGGNTGELFF.

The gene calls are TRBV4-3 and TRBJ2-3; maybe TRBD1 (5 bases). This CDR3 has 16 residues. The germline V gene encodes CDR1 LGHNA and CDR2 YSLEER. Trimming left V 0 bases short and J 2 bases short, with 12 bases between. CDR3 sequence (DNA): TGCGCCAGCAGCCAAGATAGGGGTACAAACACAGATACGCAGTATTTT. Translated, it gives CASSQDRGTNTDTQYF.

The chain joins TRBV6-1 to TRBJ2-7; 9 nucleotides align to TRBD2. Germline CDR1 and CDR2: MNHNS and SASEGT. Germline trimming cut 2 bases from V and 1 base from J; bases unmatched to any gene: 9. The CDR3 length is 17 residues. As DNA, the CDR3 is TGTGCCAGCAGTGAATACGATAGCGGGGGTGATTCCTACGAGCAGTACTTC. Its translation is CASSEYDSGGDSYEQYF.

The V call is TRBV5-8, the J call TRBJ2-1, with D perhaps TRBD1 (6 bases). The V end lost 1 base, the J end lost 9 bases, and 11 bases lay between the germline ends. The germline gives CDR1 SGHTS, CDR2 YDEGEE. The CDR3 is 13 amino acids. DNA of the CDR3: TGTGCCAGCAGCTTGAGTCAGGGGACTGAGCAGTTCTTC. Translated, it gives CASSLSQGTEQFF.